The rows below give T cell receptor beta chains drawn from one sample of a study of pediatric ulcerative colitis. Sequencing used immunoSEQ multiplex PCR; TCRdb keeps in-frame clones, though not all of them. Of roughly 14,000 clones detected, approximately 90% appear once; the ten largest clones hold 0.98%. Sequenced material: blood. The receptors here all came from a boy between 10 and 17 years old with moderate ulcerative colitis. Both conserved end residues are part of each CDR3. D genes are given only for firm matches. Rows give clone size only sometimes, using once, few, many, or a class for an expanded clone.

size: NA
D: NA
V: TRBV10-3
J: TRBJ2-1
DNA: TGTGCCATCAGTGAGTCGATCCAGCGGGCGGGGAATGAGCAGTTCTTC
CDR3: CAISESIQRAGNEQFF

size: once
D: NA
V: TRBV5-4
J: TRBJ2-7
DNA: TGTGCCAGCAGCTATGGTCATAGGGTGTCGGCGGGCGAGCAGTACTTC
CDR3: CASSYGHRVSAGEQYF

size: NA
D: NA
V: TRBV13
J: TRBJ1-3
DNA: TGTGCCAGCTCCGGGGGCCCCATCTCTGGAAACACCATATATTTT
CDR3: CASSGGPISGNTIYF

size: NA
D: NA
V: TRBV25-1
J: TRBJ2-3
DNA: TGTGCCAGCAGTTCTTCCCGAGGGACAGATACGCAGTATTTT
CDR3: CASSSSRGTDTQYF

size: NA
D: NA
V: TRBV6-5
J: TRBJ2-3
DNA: TGTGCCAGCAGTTACGGTTTCACGGGTCTTGATACGCAGTATTTT
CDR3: CASSYGFTGLDTQYF

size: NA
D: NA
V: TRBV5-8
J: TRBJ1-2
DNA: TGTGCCAGCAGCTTGGCTGGCAGGGTCTATGGCTACACCTTC
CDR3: CASSLAGRVYGYTF

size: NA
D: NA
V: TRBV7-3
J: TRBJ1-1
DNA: TGTGCCAGCAGCTTAACGGGGGGCACTGAAGCTTTCTTT
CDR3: CASSLTGGTEAFF

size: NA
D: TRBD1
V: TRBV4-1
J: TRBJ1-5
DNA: TGCGCCAGCAGCCAAGAAGCTATTCGGACAGGGGGGTACCATCAGCCCCAGCATTTT
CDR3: CASSQEAIRTGGYHQPQHF

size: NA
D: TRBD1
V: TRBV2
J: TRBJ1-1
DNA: TGTGCCAGCAGCCGGGACAGGACCGACACTGAAGCTTTCTTT
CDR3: CASSRDRTDTEAFF

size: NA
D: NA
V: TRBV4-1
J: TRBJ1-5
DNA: TGCGCCAGCAGCCAATCATTTGGGGCTGGTCAGCCCCAGCATTTT
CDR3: CASSQSFGAGQPQHF

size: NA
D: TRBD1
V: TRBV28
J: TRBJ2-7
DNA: TGTGCCAGCAAAAATACAGGGGTCGACTACGAGCAGTACTTC
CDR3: CASKNTGVDYEQYF

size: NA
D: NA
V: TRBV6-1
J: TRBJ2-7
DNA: TGTGCCAGCAGCCATGGCGGGACGGAGATGTACGAGCAGTACTTC
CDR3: CASSHGGTEMYEQYF

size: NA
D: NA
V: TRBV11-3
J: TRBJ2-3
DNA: TGTGCCAGCAGCTTAGGAGGGCCCCGGGAGAGAACAGATACGCAGTATTTT
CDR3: CASSLGGPRERTDTQYF

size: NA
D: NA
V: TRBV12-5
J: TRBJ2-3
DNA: TGTGCTAGTGGTTTGACCAGGGAGGCAGATACGCAGTATTTT
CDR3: CASGLTREADTQYF

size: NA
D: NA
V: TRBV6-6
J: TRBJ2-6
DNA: TGTGCCAGCAGTTACACCGTGTCTGGGGCCAACGTCCTGACTTTC
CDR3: CASSYTVSGANVLTF

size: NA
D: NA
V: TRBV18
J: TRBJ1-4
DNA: TGTGCCAGCTCACCACAGGGGGCTAATGAAAAACTGTTTTTT
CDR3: CASSPQGANEKLFF

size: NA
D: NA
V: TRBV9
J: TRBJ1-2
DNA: TGTGCCAGCAGCACGCGAGACAGCAACTATGGCTACACCTTC
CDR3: CASSTRDSNYGYTF

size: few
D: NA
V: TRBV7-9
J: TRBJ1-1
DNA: TGTGCCACCACTCGGGACACAGGCGCTGAAGCTTTCTTT
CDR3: CATTRDTGAEAFF

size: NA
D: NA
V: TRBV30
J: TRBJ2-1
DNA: TGTGCGGGCGGGTACAATGAGCAGTTCTTC
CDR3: CAGGYNEQFF

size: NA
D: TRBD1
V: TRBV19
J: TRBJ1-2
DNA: TGTGCCAGTAGGTGGGACAGGGGCTATGGCTACACCTTC
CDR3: CASRWDRGYGYTF

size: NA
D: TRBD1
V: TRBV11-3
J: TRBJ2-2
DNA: TGTGCCAGCAGCTTAGATATGGCGGACAGGGAACACACCGGGGAGCTGTTTTTT
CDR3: CASSLDMADREHTGELFF

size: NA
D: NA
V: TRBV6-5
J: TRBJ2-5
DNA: TGTGCCAGCAGTTACGGTTTACAGCAAGAGACCCAGTACTTC
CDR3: CASSYGLQQETQYF

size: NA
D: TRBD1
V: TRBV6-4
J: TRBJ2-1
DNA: TGTGCCAGCAGTGAGGGGACAGACTACAATGAGCAGTTCTTC
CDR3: CASSEGTDYNEQFF

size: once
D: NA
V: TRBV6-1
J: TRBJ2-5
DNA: TGTGCCAGCAGTGAAGAAGGGCCCTCAATAGACATCCAAGAGACCCAGTACTTC
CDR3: CASSEEGPSIDIQETQYF

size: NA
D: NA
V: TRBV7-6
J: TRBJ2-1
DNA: TGTGCCAGCAGCCCTCGCCCGGGACACGCAAACAATGAGCAGTTCTTC
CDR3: CASSPRPGHANNEQFF

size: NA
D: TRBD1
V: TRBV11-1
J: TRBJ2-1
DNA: TGTGCCAGCAGCTTACGACAGGGGGTGAGCTCCTACAATGAGCAGTTCTTC
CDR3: CASSLRQGVSSYNEQFF

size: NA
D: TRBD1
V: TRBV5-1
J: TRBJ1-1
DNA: TGCGCCAGCAGCTTACAGGGGGGGAACACTGAAGCTTTCTTT
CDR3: CASSLQGGNTEAFF

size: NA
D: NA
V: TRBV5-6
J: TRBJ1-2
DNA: TGTGCCAGCAGCCCGACGGATCTTTATGGCTACACCTTC
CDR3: CASSPTDLYGYTF

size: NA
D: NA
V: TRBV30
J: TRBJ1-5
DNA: TGTGCCTGGAGTTCACCGGCCTTGAGGGGGGGTAGCAATCAGCCCCAGCATTTT
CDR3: CAWSSPALRGGSNQPQHF

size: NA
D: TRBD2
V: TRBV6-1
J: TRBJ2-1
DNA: TGTGCCAGCAGTGAAACCCGACTAGCGGGGTCCTACAATGAGCAGTTCTTC
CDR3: CASSETRLAGSYNEQFF

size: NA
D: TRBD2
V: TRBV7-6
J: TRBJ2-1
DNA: TGTGCCAGCAGCTCACTAGCGGGAGGGCCCTCGAGTGAGCAGTTCTTC
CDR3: CASSSLAGGPSSEQFF